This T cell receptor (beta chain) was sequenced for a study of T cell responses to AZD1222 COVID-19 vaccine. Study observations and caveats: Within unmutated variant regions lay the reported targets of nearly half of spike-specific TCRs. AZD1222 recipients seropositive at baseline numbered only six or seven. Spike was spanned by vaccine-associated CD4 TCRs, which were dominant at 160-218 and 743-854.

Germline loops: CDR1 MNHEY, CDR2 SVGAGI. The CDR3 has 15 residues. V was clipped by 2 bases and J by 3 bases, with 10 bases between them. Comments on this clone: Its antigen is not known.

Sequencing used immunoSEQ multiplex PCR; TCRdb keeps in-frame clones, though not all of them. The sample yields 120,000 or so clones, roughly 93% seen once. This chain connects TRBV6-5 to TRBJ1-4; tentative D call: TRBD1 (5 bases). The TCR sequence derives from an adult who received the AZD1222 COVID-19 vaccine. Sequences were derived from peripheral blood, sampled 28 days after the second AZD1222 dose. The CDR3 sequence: CASSYKGLANEKLFF. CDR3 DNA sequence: TGTGCCAGCAGTTACAAGGGGCTGGCTAATGAAAAACTGTTTTTT.